This paragraph reports one T cell receptor beta chain. Its antigen is unknown. MiXCR, applied by TCRdb to the 5' RACE reads, yields one record per CDR3 protein. Here the sample spans just under 350,000 distinct CDR3 sequences, around 15% being singletons. V was clipped by 4 bases and J by 5 bases, with 17 bases between them. This CDR3 is 14 amino acids long. CDR1 and CDR2 (germline): DFQATT, SNEGSKA (reference sequence). The data belong to a study of CD8 T cells in ankylosing spondylitis. Study-level findings and limits: One TCR beta motif, made up of roughly eight highly homologous variants, appeared characteristic of ankylosing spondylitis blood.

Sequencing input: blood, either unsorted or a sorted T cell fraction (not recorded which). The receptor's source is a male donor with ankylosing spondylitis or in good health (not recorded which). This chain joins TRBV20-1 and TRBJ2-5; TRBD2 might be the D (5 bases). The CDR3 loop reads CSATEGGFGETQYF. The CDR3 DNA reads as TGCAGTGCTACCGAGGGCGGGTTCGGGGAGACCCAGTACTTC.